This entry lists 25 T cell receptor beta chains sequenced from one sample in a study of identical twins. TCRdb reprocessed the 5' RACE reads via MiXCR and lists one record per CDR3 protein. Here the sample spans fewer than 500,000 distinct CDR3 sequences, approximately 24% being singletons. These data also formed part of another study, on T cells expressing NK-cell markers.

The specimen sequenced was CD4+ T cells sorted from blood. These receptors were taken from a woman in her late teens or twenties in good health.

The rearrangement joins TRBV11-2 to TRBJ2-1; 7 nucleotides line up with TRBD2. The CDR3 sequence is 16 residues long. Germline CDR1 is SGHAT and CDR2 is FQNNGV. Trimming at V came to 1 base and at J to 0 bases, leaving 3 bases not matched to a gene. The CDR3 here is CASSLGRGSSYNEQFF. The CDR3 DNA reads TGTGCCAGCAGCTTAGGGCGGGGGAGCTCCTACAATGAGCAGTTCTTC.

This clonotype has only a few counts. The chain is built from TRBV6-4 and TRBJ1-4, with 8 bases that match TRBD1. The CDR3 extends over 15 amino acids. After removal of 6 bases from V and 5 bases from J, the junction contained 8 bases not matched to a gene. Germline CDR1 reads MRHNA; CDR2 reads SNTAGT. CDR3 DNA sequence: TGTGCCAGCAGGAAACCGTGGACAGGGAATGAAAAACTGTTTTTT. This translates into CASRKPWTGNEKLFF.

The chain has TRBV13 and TRBJ2-3, with D possibly matching TRBD1 (5 bases). The CDR3 has 15 amino acids. Germline CDR1 reads PRHDT; CDR2 reads FYEKMQ (reference sequence). V lost 6 bases and J lost 0, with 13 bases in between. The CDR3 loop reads CASRPADRSTDTQYF. The DNA for the CDR3 is TGTGCCAGCAGACCGGCAGACAGAAGCACAGATACGCAGTATTTT. Based on the CDR3 plus reference TRBV13 and TRBJ2-3, the full variable domain is AAGVIQSPRHLIKEKRETATLKCYPIPRHDTVYWYQQGPGQDPQFLISFYEKMQSDKGSIPDRFSAQQFSDYHSELNMSSLELGDSALYFCASRPADRSTDTQYFGPGTRLTVL.

This clonotype was seen many times. The chain employs TRBV6-5 and TRBJ1-1; D is ambiguous. The CDR3 is made up of 15 amino acids. The V gene lost 2 bases and the J gene lost 3 bases, with 13 bases spanning the gap. Germline V lookup: CDR1 MNHEY, CDR2 SVGAGI. As DNA, the CDR3 is TGTGCCAGCAGTTACAACCCCGATCCTGACACTGAAGCTTTCTTT. Protein: CASSYNPDPDTEAFF.

J is TRBJ1-2 and V is TRBV20-1; TRBD1 is a possible D gene (6 bases). V dropped 6 bases and J dropped 5 bases, with 19 bases sitting between them. Per germline, CDR1 DFQATT and CDR2 SNEGSKA (reference sequence). This CDR3 comprises 14 residues. Here the CDR3 reads CSASRGGLRYGYTF. In DNA form, the CDR3 reads TGCAGTGCATCGCGTGGGGGGCTACGGTATGGCTACACCTTC.

This sequence joins TRBV12-3 or TRBV12-4 and TRBJ1-2, with TRBD1 identical over 8 bases. Trimming took 5 bases from V and 8 from J; bases not matched to a gene: 10. The CDR3 runs 14 residues. The CDR3, as DNA: TGTGCCAGCAGTACACAGACAGGGGTAGGAGGCTACACCTTC. Amino acids: CASSTQTGVGGYTF.

The chain employs TRBV10-3 and TRBJ1-4; no definite D call. The CDR3 covers 16 residues. V lost 4 bases and J lost 5, with 17 bases in between. Germline V gene sequence: CDR1 ENHRY, CDR2 SYGVKD. The CDR3 reads CAISASGSKDNEKLFF. CDR3 nucleotides: TGTGCCATCAGTGCTTCGGGGTCAAAAGACAATGAAAAACTGTTTTTT.

This clonotype was recorded at least ten times. The chain employs TRBV6-1 and TRBJ2-4, with D possibly called TRBD1 or TRBD2 (6 bases each). The germline CDR1 and CDR2 sequences are MNHNS and SASEGT. This CDR3 is built from 15 residues. V was pared by 6 bases and J by 7 bases, with 19 bases between. The CDR3: CASRQTGGGRNIQYF. The CDR3 coding sequence is TGTGCCAGCAGGCAGACAGGTGGGGGGCGGAACATTCAGTACTTC.

The chain recombines TRBV5-6 with TRBJ2-3; TRBD2 matches 9 bases. The V segment lost 1 base and the J segment 2 bases; nucleotides outside the gene matches: 17. The CDR3 contains 20 residues. CDR1 and CDR2 from the germline V gene are SGHDT and YYEEEE. The chain's CDR3 is CASSLLGQPSSGALTDTQYF. The CDR3 DNA sequence: TGTGCCAGCAGCTTGCTTGGCCAGCCATCTAGCGGGGCCCTCACAGATACGCAGTATTTT.

A few counts support this clonotype. The chain is built from TRBV9 and TRBJ2-1; D call uncertain. CDR1 is SGDLS and CDR2 is YYNGEE in the germline V gene. V dropped 0 bases and J dropped 9 bases, with 13 bases sitting between them. The length of the CDR3 is 14 residues. CDR3 DNA sequence: TGTGCCAGCAGCGTAGAGCACCGCTCGGGTGAGCAGTTCTTC. Residues: CASSVEHRSGEQFF.

In its sample, this clonotype was seen a few times. This sequence joins TRBV9 and TRBJ2-7; 12 positions match TRBD1. V lost 0 bases to trimming and J lost 4 bases; unmatched junction nucleotides: 2. Germline lookup yields CDR1 SGDLS and CDR2 YYNGEE. This CDR3 comprises 15 residues. The chain's CDR3 is CASSVEGQGAYEQYF. CDR3 DNA: TGTGCCAGCAGCGTAGAGGGACAGGGGGCTTACGAGCAGTACTTC.

J is TRBJ1-3 and V is TRBV20-1; tentatively, D is TRBD1 (5 bases). The CDR3 totals 13 residues. Germline V CDR1 and CDR2: DFQATT, SNEGSKA (reference sequence). The germline V and J ends were trimmed by 5 bases and 0 bases, with 8 bases remaining between them. This CDR3 is CSAGRGSGNTIYF. CDR3 nucleotide sequence: TGCAGTGCTGGGAGGGGCTCTGGAAACACCATATATTTT.

This chain uses TRBV10-3 with TRBJ2-2; 8 bases are a match to TRBD1. This CDR3 comprises 14 residues. The V segment lost 10 bases and the J segment 4 bases; nucleotides outside the gene matches: 8. Germline CDR1 ENHRY, CDR2 SYGVKD. As DNA, the CDR3 is TGTGCCACTGGACAGGGACCCGTCACCGGGGAGCTGTTTTTT. Translation: CATGQGPVTGELFF.

The chain carries TRBV7-6 and TRBJ1-1, with D possibly being TRBD1 (5 bases). V lost 4 bases and J 3 bases, leaving 15 bases between the germline ends. Per the germline V gene, CDR1 is SGHVS and CDR2 is FNYEAQ. The CDR3 runs to 15 residues. The chain's CDR3 is CASSSRGGGYTEAFF. CDR3 nucleotide sequence: TGTGCCAGCAGCTCGCGGGGGGGTGGGTACACTGAAGCTTTCTTT.

The chain employs TRBV5-1 and TRBJ2-3; the D is unclear. V lost 1 base and J lost 2, with 5 bases in between. Germline values: CDR1 SGHRS, CDR2 YFSETQ. There are 13 residues in the CDR3. The CDR3 DNA reads as TGCGCCAGCAGCTTGAGAGACACAGATACGCAGTATTTT. It encodes CASSLRDTDTQYF.

This clonotype was seen at least ten times. The chain links TRBV15 to TRBJ1-6; the match to TRBD1 covers 7 bases. The CDR3 is 16 residues long. The germline CDR1 and CDR2 sequences are LNHNV and YYDKDF (reference sequence). V lost 2 bases and J lost 4; bases outside the gene matches: 5. The DNA of the CDR3 is TGTGCCACCAGCAGACGGTTGGGACAGTATAATTCACCCCTCCACTTT. It is translated as CATSRRLGQYNSPLHF.

The chain couples TRBV24-1 to TRBJ2-1; no definite D call. The V gene lost 5 bases and the J gene lost 7 bases, with 5 bases spanning the gap. Germline V lookup: CDR1 KGHDR, CDR2 SFDVKD. The CDR3 is made up of 11 amino acids. The CDR3 sequence is CATSARNEQFF. The CDR3 coding sequence is TGTGCCACCAGTGCTCGTAATGAGCAGTTCTTC.

The gene calls are TRBV10-3 and TRBJ2-1, with D hard to call. The germline V gene has CDR1 ENHRY and CDR2 SYGVKD. Between the trimmed V and J ends, which lost 4 bases and 5 bases, there was a span of 12 bases. CDR3 length equals 14 residues. DNA of the CDR3: TGTGCCATCAGTGTGTCTCGGTACAACAATGAGCAGTTCTTC. Protein sequence: CAISVSRYNNEQFF.

This clonotype was found a few times. The rearrangement uses TRBV20-1 and TRBJ2-1; TRBD2 agrees at 8 bases. CDR3 size: 15 residues. CDR1 DFQATT and CDR2 SNEGSKA come from the germline V gene (reference sequence). The trim removed 4 bases at V and 3 bases at J, leaving 8 bases unmatched. In DNA, the CDR3 is TGCAGTGCTACCTTCCCGACTAGCGACTACAATGAGCAGTTCTTC. Protein sequence: CSATFPTSDYNEQFF.

This clonotype has just a few counts. This chain links TRBV4-3 with TRBJ1-1, with D possibly being TRBD1 (5 bases). Germline CDR1 reads LGHNA; CDR2 reads YSLEER. The CDR3 has 17 residues. Trimming stripped 6 bases from V and 0 bases from J, with 20 bases between. DNA of the CDR3: TGCGCCAGCAGTCCAACTTTTTTGGGGGTCATGAACACTGAAGCTTTCTTT. Protein: CASSPTFLGVMNTEAFF.

In its sample, this clonotype was seen a few times. The rearrangement links TRBV12-3 or TRBV12-4 to TRBJ1-1; D call uncertain. V lost 3 bases to trimming and J lost 5 bases, with 10 bases between them. The CDR3 spans 13 residues. The CDR3 bases are TGTGCCAGCAGTTTTAGGAGGCTAACTGAAGCTTTCTTT. It encodes CASSFRRLTEAFF.

This clonotype was seen only once. V is TRBV29-1 and J is TRBJ2-1; 7 bases map to TRBD2. J lost 0 bases, V lost 6 bases, and 5 bases had no gene match. The CDR3 has 14 residues. Germline CDR1 and CDR2: SQVTM and ANQGSEA. The CDR3 nucleotides are TGCAGCGTCGTAGCGGGCGGCTCCTACAATGAGCAGTTCTTC. It codes for CSVVAGGSYNEQFF.

This clonotype was found many times. J is TRBJ2-7 and V is TRBV29-1; 9 bases are a match to TRBD1. The length of the CDR3 is 15 residues. Germline CDR1 SQVTM, CDR2 ANQGSEA. Trimming cost V 6 bases and J 4 bases; bases outside gene matches: 13. CDR3 residues: CSVGAQGAFRYEQYF. As DNA, the CDR3 is TGCAGCGTGGGGGCACAGGGGGCCTTTCGGTACGAGCAGTACTTC.

The rearrangement joins TRBV12-3 or TRBV12-4 to TRBJ2-6; 11 nucleotides match TRBD1. The ends lost 6 bases at V and 5 bases at J; junction bases unmatched: 6. The CDR3 loop spans 16 amino acids. DNA for the CDR3: TGTGCCAGCAGCCGGACAGGGGGCTTTCGGGCCAACGTCCTGACTTTC. Its translation is CASSRTGGFRANVLTF.

This clonotype was seen a handful of times. The rearrangement uses TRBV27 and TRBJ2-5, with D unclear. The CDR3 has 13 amino acids. Germline lookup yields CDR1 MNHEY and CDR2 SMNVEV (reference sequence). The germline V and J ends were trimmed by 4 bases and 0 bases, with 6 bases remaining between them. The CDR3 sequence: CASSSPNQETQYF. The CDR3 DNA reads as TGTGCCAGCAGTTCCCCCAACCAAGAGACCCAGTACTTC.